This TCR beta chain was documented in a study of T cell repertoires in cytomegalovirus infection. TCRdb reanalysed the reads using MiXCR and keeps one entry per CDR3 protein. This table holds 210,000 or so distinct CDR3 sequences, about 5.9% found once. CDR3 length: 16 amino acids. CDR1 and CDR2 (germline): SGHTA, FQGTGA. The J segment lost 4 bases and the V segment lost 2 bases, leaving 9 bases of the junction unmatched. Study outcomes and limitations: It was HLA-C-restricted CMV-specific TCR beta clonotypes that dominated the response ex vivo.

This clonotype showed up many times. Its target is unknown. The rearrangement links TRBV7-3 to TRBJ2-3; 7 bases align to TRBD1. The origin of this receptor is a human donor in good health (CMV status not recorded). Some clones in this sample may be carry-over from other donors' samples. The source material was PBMCs. The CDR3 loop is CASSLRFDRDPDTQYF. CDR3 sequence (DNA): TGTGCCAGCAGCTTACGATTTGACAGGGATCCAGATACGCAGTATTTT.